This passage covers 8 T cell receptor beta chains from one sample sequenced in a study of T-cell reconstitution after alpha-beta-depleted transplantation in children. This sample's TCRbeta library carried unique molecular identifier barcodes. TCRdb re-derived calls from the PCR reads in MiXCR, one entry per CDR3 protein. The sample carries under 35,000 distinct CDR3 sequences, roughly 6% recorded once. The input for sequencing was PBMCs, mostly from graft donor cells, taken 180 days after TCRalphabeta/CD19-depleted stem cell transplant. The receptors here all came from a male patient under 18 who had a stem cell transplant for acute myeloid leukemia, so the T cells may come from the graft donor.

This clonotype was picked up many times. This chain uses TRBV4-2 with TRBJ2-7; 12 nucleotides agree with TRBD2. CDR1 is LGHNA, CDR2 YNFKEQ, per germline. The CDR3 totals 15 residues. J gave up 4 bases and V 4 bases, and 5 bases lay outside the gene matches. The CDR3 here is CASSPSTSGRYEQYF. The CDR3 nucleotides are TGTGCCAGCAGCCCCTCGACTAGCGGGAGATACGAGCAGTACTTC.

The table lists this clonotype with many counts. The V and J genes are TRBV6-2 or TRBV6-3 and TRBJ2-3, with TRBD2 as a possible D gene (6 bases). The CDR3 is made up of 17 amino acids. CDR1 MNHEY and CDR2 SVGEGT come from the germline V gene. V was pared by 2 bases and J by 0 bases, with 15 bases between. The chain's CDR3 is CASSYGKRSGSTDTQYF. The CDR3, as DNA: TGTGCCAGCAGTTACGGGAAAAGGAGCGGGAGCACAGATACGCAGTATTTT.

This clonotype was seen many times. The chain carries TRBV3-1 and TRBJ2-7; D uncertain. With 4 bases removed from V and 2 bases from J, the gap between germline ends came to 6 bases. The CDR3 is 12 residues long. Germline CDR1 is LGHDT and CDR2 is YNNKEL (reference sequence). CDR3 loop: CASSPSPYEQYF. The CDR3 region has the DNA TGTGCCAGCAGCCCGTCCCCCTACGAGCAGTACTTC.

This clonotype occurred many times. The chain couples TRBV11-2 to TRBJ2-4, with 7 nucleotides matching TRBD1. J lost 1 base, V lost 4 bases, and 10 bases had no gene match. The CDR3 length is 17 residues. From germline, CDR1 is SGHAT and CDR2 FQNNGV. CDR3 residues: CASSWRQGEGAKNIQYF. As DNA, the CDR3 is TGTGCCAGCAGCTGGAGACAGGGCGAGGGGGCCAAAAACATTCAGTACTTC.

This clonotype was recorded at least ten times. The CDR3 DNA follows: TGTGCCAGTAGTTCAAGGTGGAATGAGCAGTTCTTC. Amino acid sequence: CASSSRWNEQFF. J is TRBJ2-1 and V is TRBV19, with D unclear. Trimming shortened V by 5 bases and J by 7 bases, and 9 bases separated the two germline ends. CDR3 size: 12 residues. CDR1 and CDR2 (germline): LNHDA, SQIVND (reference sequence).

This clonotype was seen at least ten times. J is TRBJ2-5 and V is TRBV10-2, with 14 bases aligning to TRBD2. V gave up 7 bases and J gave up 5 bases; unmatched junction bases: 15. Germline CDR1 and CDR2: WSHSY and SAAADI. This CDR3 region has 18 residues. CDR3 residues: CASTPKRPGLAGAETQYF. The CDR3 DNA sequence: TGCGCCAGCACCCCCAAGAGACCGGGACTAGCGGGGGCCGAGACCCAGTACTTC.

There are many counts of this clonotype. The rearrangement joins TRBV20-1 to TRBJ1-2, with D unresolved. Germline V lookup: CDR1 DFQATT, CDR2 SNEGSKA (reference sequence). Trimming stripped 1 base from V and 1 base from J, with 10 bases between. This CDR3 region has 14 residues. The CDR3 bases are TGCAGTGCTAGAGTCGTACCTTATAACTATGGCTACACCTTC. The encoded protein is CSARVVPYNYGYTF.

Many counts were recorded for this clonotype. This chain's CDR3 is CASSARTSGGQETQYF. CDR3 DNA sequence: TGTGCCAGCAGCGCCCGGACTAGCGGGGGCCAAGAGACCCAGTACTTC. This rearrangement joins TRBV3-1 to TRBJ2-5, with 13 bases identical to TRBD2. Germline-derived CDR1 and CDR2 are LGHDT and YNNKEL (reference sequence). Trimming removed 5 bases from V and 1 base from J; junction bases left unmatched: 4. The length of the CDR3 is 16 residues.